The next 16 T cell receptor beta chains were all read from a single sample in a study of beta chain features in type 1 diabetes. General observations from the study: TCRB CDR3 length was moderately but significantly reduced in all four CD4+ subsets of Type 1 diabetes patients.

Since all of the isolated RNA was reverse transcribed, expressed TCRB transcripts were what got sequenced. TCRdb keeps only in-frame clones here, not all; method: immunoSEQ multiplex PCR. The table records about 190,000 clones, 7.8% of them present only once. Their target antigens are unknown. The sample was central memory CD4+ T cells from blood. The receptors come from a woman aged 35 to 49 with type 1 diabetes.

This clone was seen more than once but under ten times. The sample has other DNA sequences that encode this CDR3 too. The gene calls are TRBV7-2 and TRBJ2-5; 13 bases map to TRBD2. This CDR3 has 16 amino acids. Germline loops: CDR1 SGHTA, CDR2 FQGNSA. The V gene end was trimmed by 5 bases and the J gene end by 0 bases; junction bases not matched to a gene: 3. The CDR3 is CASSPGTSGDQETQYF. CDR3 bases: TGTGCCAGCAGCCCAGGGACTAGCGGGGACCAAGAGACCCAGTACTTC.

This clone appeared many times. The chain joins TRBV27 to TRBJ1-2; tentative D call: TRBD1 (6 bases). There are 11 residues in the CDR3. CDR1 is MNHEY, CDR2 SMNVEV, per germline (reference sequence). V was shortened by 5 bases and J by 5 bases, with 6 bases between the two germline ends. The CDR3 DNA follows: TGTGCCAGCAGTGGACAGTATGGCTACACCTTC. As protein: CASSGQYGYTF.

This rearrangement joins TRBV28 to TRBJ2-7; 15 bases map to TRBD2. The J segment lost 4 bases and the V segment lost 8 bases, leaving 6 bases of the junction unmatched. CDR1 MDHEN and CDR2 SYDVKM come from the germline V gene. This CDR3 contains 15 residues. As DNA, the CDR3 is TGTGCCAGCGCCCCGGGGACTAGCGGGAGGTACGAGCAGTACTTC. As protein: CASAPGTSGRYEQYF.

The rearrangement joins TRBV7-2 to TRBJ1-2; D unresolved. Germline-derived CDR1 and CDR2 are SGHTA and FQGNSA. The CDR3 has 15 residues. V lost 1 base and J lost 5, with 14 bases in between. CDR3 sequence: CASSLDSSQYYGYTF. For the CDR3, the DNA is TGTGCCAGCAGCTTAGACAGTTCCCAATATTATGGCTACACCTTC. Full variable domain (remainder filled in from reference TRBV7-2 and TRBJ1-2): GAGVSQSPSNKVTEKGKDVELRCDPISGHTALYWYRQSLGQGLEFLIYFQGNSAPDKSGLPSDRFSAERTGGSVSTLTIQRTQQEDSAVYLCASSLDSSQYYGYTFGSGTRLTVV.

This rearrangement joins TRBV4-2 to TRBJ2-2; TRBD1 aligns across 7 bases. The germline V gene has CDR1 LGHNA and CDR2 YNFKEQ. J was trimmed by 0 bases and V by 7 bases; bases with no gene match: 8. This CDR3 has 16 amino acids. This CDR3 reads CASTLTGTTNTGELFF. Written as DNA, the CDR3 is TGTGCCAGCACCTTGACAGGGACGACGAACACCGGGGAGCTGTTTTTT.

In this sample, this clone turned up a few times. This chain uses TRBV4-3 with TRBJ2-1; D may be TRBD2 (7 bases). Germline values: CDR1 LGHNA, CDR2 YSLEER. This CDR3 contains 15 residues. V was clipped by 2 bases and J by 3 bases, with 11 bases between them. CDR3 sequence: CASSQSGGLYNEQFF. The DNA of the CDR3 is TGCGCCAGCAGCCAATCGGGGGGCCTCTACAATGAGCAGTTCTTC.

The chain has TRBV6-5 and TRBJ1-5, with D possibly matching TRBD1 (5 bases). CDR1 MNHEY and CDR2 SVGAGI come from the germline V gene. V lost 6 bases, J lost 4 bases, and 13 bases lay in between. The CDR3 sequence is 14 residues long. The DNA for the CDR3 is TGTGCCAGCAGGACAGCCGGAGAAAATCAGCCCCAGCATTTT. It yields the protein CASRTAGENQPQHF.

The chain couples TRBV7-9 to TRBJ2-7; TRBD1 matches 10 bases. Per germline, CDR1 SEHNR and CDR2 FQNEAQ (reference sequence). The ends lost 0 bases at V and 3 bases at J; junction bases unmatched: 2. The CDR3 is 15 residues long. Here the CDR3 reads CASSLAGTGVYEQYF. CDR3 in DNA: TGTGCCAGCAGCTTAGCGGGGACAGGGGTCTACGAGCAGTACTTC. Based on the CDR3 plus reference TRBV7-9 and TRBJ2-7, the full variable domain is DTGVSQNPRHKITKRGQNVTFRCDPISEHNRLYWYRQTLGQGPEFLTYFQNEAQLEKSRLLSDRFSAERPKGSFSTLEIQRTEQGDSAMYLCASSLAGTGVYEQYFGPGTRLTVT.

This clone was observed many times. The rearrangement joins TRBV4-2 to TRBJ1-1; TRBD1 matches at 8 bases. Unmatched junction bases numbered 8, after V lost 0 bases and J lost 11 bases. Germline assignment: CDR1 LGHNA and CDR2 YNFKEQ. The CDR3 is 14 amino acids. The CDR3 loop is CASSQDYLQGDAFF. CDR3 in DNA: TGTGCCAGCAGCCAAGATTATTTACAGGGGGATGCTTTCTTT.

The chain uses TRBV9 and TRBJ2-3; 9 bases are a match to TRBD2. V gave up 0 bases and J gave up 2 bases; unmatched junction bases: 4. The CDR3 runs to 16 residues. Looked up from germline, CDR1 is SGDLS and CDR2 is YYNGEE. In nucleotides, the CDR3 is TGTGCCAGCAGCGTAGTCCCTAGCGGGGCCACAGATACGCAGTATTTT. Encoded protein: CASSVVPSGATDTQYF.

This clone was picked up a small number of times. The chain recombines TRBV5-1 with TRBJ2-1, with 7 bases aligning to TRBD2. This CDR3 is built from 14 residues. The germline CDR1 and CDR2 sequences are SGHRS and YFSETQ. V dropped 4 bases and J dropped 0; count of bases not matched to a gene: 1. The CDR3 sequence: CASSTGGSYNEQFF. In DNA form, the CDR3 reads TGCGCCAGCAGCACGGGGGGCTCCTACAATGAGCAGTTCTTC.

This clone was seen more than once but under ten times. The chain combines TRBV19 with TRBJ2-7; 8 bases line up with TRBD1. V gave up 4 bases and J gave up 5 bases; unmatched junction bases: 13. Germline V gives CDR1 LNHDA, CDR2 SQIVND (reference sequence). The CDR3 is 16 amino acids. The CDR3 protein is CASSNDMRAGGHEQYF. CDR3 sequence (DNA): TGTGCCAGTAGTAACGATATGAGGGCAGGGGGCCACGAGCAGTACTTC.

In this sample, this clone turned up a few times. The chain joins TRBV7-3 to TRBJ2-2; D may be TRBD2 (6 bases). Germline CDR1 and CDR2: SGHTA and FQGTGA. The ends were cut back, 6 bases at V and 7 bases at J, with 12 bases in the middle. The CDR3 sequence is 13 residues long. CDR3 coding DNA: TGTGCCAGCAGTCCTAGCGTGAGCGGGGAGCTGTTTTTT. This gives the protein CASSPSVSGELFF.

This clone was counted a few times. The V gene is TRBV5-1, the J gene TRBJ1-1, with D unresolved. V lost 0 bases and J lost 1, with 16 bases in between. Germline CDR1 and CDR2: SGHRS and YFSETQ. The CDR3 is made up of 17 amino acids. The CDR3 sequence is CASSLALDSFANTEAFF. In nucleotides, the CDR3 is TGCGCCAGCAGCTTGGCCTTAGATAGTTTTGCGAACACTGAAGCTTTCTTT. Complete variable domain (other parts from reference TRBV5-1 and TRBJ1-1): KAGVTQTPRYLIKTRGQQVTLSCSPISGHRSVSWYQQTPGQGLQFLFEYFSETQRNKGNFPGRFSGRQFSNSRSEMNVSTLELGDSALYLCASSLALDSFANTEAFFGQGTRLTVV.

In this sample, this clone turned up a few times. CDR3 sequence reads: CAWSFREGGQPQHF. CDR3 sequence (DNA): TGTGCCTGGAGTTTCAGGGAGGGAGGTCAGCCCCAGCATTTT. The J gene is TRBJ1-5, the V gene TRBV30; D possibly corresponds to TRBD1 (5 bases). From germline, CDR1 is GTSNPN and CDR2 SVGIG (reference sequence). This CDR3 is built from 14 residues. Trimming took off 2 bases at V and 6 bases at J, with 14 bases between the two ends.

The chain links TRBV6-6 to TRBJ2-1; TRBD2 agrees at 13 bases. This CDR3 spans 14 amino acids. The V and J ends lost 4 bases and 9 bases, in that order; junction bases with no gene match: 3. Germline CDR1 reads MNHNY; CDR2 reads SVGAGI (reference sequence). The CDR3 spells CASSSGLAGVEQFF. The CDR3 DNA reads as TGTGCCAGCAGTTCTGGACTAGCGGGAGTTGAGCAGTTCTTC.